In its sample, the clone carrying this TCR beta chain was seen once. The study drew participants aged about 18 to 89 years from approximately 23 US areas. This sample stems from a study of blood T cell repertoires in COVID-19. About the research overall: The study drew acute and convalescent COVID-19 samples from the United States, Italy and Spain.

Sequencing used immunoSEQ multiplex PCR; TCRdb keeps in-frame clones, though not all of them. The sample includes 190,000 or so clones, 85% seen only once; the top ten take 15% to 20%. This sequence originates from a man in his forties or fifties who had recovered from COVID-19. Sample: PBMCs or T cells enriched from blood (not recorded which).

The CDR3 DNA is TGTGCCAGCAGGGGACAGGGGTTCTATGGCTACACCTTC. Translated, it gives CASRGQGFYGYTF. J is TRBJ1-2 and V is TRBV6-5; 10 bases match TRBD1. The CDR3 loop spans 13 amino acids. V lost 6 bases and J lost 4; bases outside the gene matches: 2. CDR1 MNHEY and CDR2 SVGAGI come from the germline V gene.